This T cell receptor beta chain was sequenced for a study of T cell responses to AZD1222 COVID-19 vaccine. Overall study context: Combined were second doses at about 4 or about 12 weeks. Study results and caveats: Spike-specific TCR breadth and depth rose after two AZD1222 doses.

In regard to this clone: Its antigen is as yet unknown.

The CDR3 consists of 19 residues. CDR1 and CDR2 (germline): LNHDA, SQIVND (reference sequence). J lost 2 bases, V lost 4 bases, and 14 bases had no gene match. This table comes from immunoSEQ multiplex PCR, and its TCRdb copy is limited to in-frame clones, with some not included. This table holds approximately 120,000 clones, 89% found once. Sequences were derived from peripheral blood, sampled on day 0 of AZD1222 vaccination. The rearrangement links TRBV19 to TRBJ2-7; 13 nucleotides line up with TRBD2. This receptor was taken from an adult in good health. The CDR3 protein is CASSTKGLAGPTNPYEQYF. CDR3 DNA sequence: TGTGCCAGTAGTACAAAGGGACTAGCGGGGCCTACAAACCCCTACGAGCAGTACTTC.